This T cell receptor (beta chain) originates from a study of blood T cell repertoires in COVID-19. Study-wide background: T cells, B-cell-depleted T cells, or PBMCs supplied cDNA or gDNA.

The study drew participants aged about 18 to 90 years from some 23 US areas. TCRdb's table, derived via immunoSEQ multiplex PCR, lists solely in-frame clones and lacks some. The sample includes over 120,000 clones, roughly 80% of them seen just once. The germline CDR1 and CDR2 sequences are MDHEN and SYDVKM. The CDR3 consists of 14 residues. The V and J ends lost 2 bases and 6 bases respectively, with 14 bases between them. The source material was PBMCs or T cells enriched from blood (not recorded which). The chain joins TRBV28 to TRBJ2-7; perhaps TRBD2 as D (6 bases). This TCR derives from a woman aged 50 to 60 who had recovered from COVID-19. In nucleotides, the CDR3 is TGTGCCAGCAGTTTACTAGCGCCCTCCGGCGAGCAGTACTTC. Amino acids: CASSLLAPSGEQYF. Full variable domain (rest looked up from reference TRBV28 and TRBJ2-7): DVKVTQSSRYLVKRTGEKVFLECVQDMDHENMFWYRQDPGLGLRLIYFSYDVKMKEKGDIPEGYSVSREKKERFSLILESASTNQTSMYLCASSLLAPSGEQYFGPGTRLTVT.